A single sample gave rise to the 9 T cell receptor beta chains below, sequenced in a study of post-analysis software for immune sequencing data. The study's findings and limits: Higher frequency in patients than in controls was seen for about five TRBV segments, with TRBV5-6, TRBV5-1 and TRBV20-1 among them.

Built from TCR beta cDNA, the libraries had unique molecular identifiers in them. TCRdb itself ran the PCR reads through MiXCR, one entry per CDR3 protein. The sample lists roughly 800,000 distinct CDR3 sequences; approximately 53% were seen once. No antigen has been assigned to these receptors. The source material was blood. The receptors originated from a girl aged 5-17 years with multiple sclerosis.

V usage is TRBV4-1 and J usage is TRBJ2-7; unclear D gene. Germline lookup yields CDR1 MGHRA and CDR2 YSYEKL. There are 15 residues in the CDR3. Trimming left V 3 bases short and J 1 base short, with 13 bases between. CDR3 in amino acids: CASSHPQVRSYEQYF. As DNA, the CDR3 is TGCGCCAGCAGCCATCCGCAGGTCCGGTCCTACGAGCAGTACTTC.

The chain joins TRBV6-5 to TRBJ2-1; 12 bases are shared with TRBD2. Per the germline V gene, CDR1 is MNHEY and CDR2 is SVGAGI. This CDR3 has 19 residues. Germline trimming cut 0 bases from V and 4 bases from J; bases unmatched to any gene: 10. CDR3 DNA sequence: TGTGCCAGCAGTTACTCTAAACTAGCGGGAGGTTCAACGTACAATGAGCAGTTCTTC. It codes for CASSYSKLAGGSTYNEQFF.

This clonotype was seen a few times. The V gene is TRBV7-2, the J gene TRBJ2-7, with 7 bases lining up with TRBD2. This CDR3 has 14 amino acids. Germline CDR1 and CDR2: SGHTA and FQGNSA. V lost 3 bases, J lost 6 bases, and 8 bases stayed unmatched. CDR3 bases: TGTGCCAGCAGCTTGGGCGGGGGAGTACGCGAGCAGTACTTC. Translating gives CASSLGGGVREQYF.

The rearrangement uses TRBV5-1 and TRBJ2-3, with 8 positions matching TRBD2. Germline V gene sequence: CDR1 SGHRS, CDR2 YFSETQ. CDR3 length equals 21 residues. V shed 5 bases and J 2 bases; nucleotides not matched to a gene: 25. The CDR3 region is CASSPKPRGRTGHPHTDTQYF. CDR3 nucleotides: TGCGCCAGCAGTCCCAAGCCCCGCGGGAGGACGGGACATCCTCACACAGATACGCAGTATTTT.

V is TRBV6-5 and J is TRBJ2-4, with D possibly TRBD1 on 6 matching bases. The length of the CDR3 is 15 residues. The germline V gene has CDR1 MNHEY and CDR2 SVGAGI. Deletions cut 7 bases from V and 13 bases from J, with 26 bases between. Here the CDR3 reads CASIARGTYNRKQYF. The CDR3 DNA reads TGTGCCAGCATTGCTAGGGGGACCTACAACCGAAAGCAGTACTTC.

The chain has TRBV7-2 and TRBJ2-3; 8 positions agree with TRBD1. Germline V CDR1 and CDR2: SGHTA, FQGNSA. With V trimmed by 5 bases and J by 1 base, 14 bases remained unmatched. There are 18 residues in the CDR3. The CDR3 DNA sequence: TGTGCCAGCAGCCCCAAGATCCGGGACAGGAAGGGCACAGATACGCAGTATTTT. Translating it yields CASSPKIRDRKGTDTQYF. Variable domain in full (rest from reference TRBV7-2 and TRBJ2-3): GAGVSQSPSNKVTEKGKDVELRCDPISGHTALYWYRQSLGQGLEFLIYFQGNSAPDKSGLPSDRFSAERTGGSVSTLTIQRTQQEDSAVYLCASSPKIRDRKGTDTQYFGPGTRLTVL.

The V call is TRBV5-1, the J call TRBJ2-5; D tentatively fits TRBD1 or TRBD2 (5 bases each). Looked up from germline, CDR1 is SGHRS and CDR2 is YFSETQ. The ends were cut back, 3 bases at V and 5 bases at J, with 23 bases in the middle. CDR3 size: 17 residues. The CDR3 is CASSSRNPGSTRETQYF. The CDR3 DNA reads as TGCGCCAGCAGCTCTCGGAATCCAGGGAGCACCCGGGAGACCCAGTACTTC. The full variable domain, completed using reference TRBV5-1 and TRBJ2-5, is KAGVTQTPRYLIKTRGQQVTLSCSPISGHRSVSWYQQTPGQGLQFLFEYFSETQRNKGNFPGRFSGRQFSNSRSEMNVSTLELGDSALYLCASSSRNPGSTRETQYFGPGTRLLVL.

DNA of the CDR3: TGCGCCAGCAGCTTGGCGACAGGGTCCCACGAGCAGTACTTC. Amino acids: CASSLATGSHEQYF. The genes are TRBV5-1 and TRBJ2-5, with 7 bases aligning to TRBD1. Judging by the DNA end, TRBJ2-7 fits better; the J call may be wrong. Germline CDR1 is SGHRS and CDR2 is YFSETQ. CDR3 length: 14 residues.

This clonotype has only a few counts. The CDR3 sequence is CATSDGAGGYNEQFF. CDR3 nucleotides: TGTGCCACCAGTGATGGGGCGGGAGGTTACAATGAGCAGTTCTTC. This rearrangement joins TRBV24-1 to TRBJ2-1; TRBD2 matches 8 bases. Germline V lookup: CDR1 KGHDR, CDR2 SFDVKD. V trimming: 3 bases; J trimming: 4 bases; junction bases outside the gene matches: 4. The CDR3 length is 15 residues.